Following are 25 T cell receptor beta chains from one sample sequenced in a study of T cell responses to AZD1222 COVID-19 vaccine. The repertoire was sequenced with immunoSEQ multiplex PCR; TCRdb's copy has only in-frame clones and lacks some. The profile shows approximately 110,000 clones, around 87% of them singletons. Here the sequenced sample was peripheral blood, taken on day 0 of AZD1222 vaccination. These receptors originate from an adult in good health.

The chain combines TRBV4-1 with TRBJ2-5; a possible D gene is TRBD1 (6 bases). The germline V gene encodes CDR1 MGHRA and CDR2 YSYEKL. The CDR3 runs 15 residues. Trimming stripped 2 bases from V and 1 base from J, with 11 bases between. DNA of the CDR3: TGCGCCAGCAGCCAACTGGGACATGTCCAAGAGACCCAGTACTTC. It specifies CASSQLGHVQETQYF.

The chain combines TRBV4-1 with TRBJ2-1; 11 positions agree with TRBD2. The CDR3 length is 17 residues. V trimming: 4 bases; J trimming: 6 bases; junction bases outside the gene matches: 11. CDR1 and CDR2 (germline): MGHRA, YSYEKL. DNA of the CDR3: TGCGCCAGCAGCCGAGTAGCGGGGGGGCAGATTGGCAATGAGCAGTTCTTC. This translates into CASSRVAGGQIGNEQFF.

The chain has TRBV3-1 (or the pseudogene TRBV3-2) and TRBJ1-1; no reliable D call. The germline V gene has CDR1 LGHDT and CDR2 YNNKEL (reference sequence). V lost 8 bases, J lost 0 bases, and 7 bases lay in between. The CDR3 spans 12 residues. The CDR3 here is CASLSMNTEAFF. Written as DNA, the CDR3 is TGTGCCAGCTTGAGTATGAACACTGAAGCTTTCTTT.

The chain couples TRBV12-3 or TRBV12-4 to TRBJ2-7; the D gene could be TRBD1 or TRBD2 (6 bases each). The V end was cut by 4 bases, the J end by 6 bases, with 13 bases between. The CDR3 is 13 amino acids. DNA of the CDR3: TGTGCCAGCAGTTCGCAGGGGCGGGGCGAGCAGTACTTC. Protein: CASSSQGRGEQYF.

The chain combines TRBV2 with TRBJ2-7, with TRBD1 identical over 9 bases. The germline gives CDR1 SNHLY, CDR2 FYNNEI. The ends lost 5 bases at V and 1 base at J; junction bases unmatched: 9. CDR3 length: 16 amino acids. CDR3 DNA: TGTGCCAGCAGTCCCGGTTGGGGACAGGGTTCCTACGAGCAGTACTTC. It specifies CASSPGWGQGSYEQYF.

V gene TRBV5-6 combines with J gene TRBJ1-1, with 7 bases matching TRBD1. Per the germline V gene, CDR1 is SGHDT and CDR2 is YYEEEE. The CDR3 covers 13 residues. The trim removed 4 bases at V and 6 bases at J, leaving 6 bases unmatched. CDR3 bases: TGTGCCAGCAGCATCGACAGGGACCCTGAAGCTTTCTTT. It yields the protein CASSIDRDPEAFF.

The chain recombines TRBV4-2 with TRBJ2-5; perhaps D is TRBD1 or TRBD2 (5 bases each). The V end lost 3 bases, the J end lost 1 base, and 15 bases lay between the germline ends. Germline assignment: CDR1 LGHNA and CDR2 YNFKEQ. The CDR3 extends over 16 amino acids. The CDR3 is CASSHGDPGSQETQYF. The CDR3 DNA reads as TGTGCCAGCAGCCATGGGGACCCCGGTTCCCAAGAGACCCAGTACTTC.

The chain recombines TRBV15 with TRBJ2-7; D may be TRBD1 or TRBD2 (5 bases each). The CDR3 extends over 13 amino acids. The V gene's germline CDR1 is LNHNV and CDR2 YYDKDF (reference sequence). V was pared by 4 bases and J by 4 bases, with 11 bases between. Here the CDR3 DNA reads TGTGCCACCAGCAACGGGGCGTCGTACGAGCAGTACTTC. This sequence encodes CATSNGASYEQYF.

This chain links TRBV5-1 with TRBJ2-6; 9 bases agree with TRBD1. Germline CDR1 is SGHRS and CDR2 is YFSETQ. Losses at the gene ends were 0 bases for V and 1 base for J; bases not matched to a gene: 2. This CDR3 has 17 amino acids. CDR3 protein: CASSLGQGVSGANVLTF. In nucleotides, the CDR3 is TGCGCCAGCAGCTTGGGACAGGGGGTTTCTGGGGCCAACGTCCTGACTTTC.

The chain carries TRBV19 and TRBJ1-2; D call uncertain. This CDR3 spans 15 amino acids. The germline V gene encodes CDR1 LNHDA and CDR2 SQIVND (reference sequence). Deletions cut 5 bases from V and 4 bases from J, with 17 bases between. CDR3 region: CASSVPPSSFYGYTF. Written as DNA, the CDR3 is TGTGCCAGTAGTGTCCCCCCTTCGAGTTTCTATGGCTACACCTTC.

CDR3 nucleotides: TGTGCCAGCAGAGAAACAGGGCTGCGCACAGATACGCAGTATTTT. Amino acid sequence: CASRETGLRTDTQYF. The J gene is TRBJ2-3, the V gene TRBV11-2, with D tentatively TRBD1 (6 bases). CDR3 length: 15 amino acids. Trimming took 6 bases from V and 1 from J, leaving 14 bases between them. Germline V gene data show CDR1 as SGHAT and CDR2 as FQNNGV.

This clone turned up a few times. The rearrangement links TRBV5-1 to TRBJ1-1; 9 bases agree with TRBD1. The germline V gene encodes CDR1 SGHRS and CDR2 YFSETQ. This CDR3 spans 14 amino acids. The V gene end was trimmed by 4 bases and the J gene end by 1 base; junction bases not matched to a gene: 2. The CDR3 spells CASSTGQGNTEAFF. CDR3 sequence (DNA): TGCGCCAGCAGCACGGGACAGGGGAACACTGAAGCTTTCTTT.

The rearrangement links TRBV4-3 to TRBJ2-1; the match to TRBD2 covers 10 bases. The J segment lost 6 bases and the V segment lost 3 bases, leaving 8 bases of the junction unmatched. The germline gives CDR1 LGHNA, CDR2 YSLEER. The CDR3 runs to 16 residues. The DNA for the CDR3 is TGCGCCAGCAGCCATCCTTATAGCGGGGGGTTCAATGAGCAGTTCTTC. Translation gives CASSHPYSGGFNEQFF.

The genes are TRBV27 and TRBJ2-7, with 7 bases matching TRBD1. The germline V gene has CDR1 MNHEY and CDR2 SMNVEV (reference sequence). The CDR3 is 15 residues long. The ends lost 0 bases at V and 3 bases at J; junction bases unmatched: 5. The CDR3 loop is CASSLSDRTFYEQYF. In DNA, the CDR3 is TGTGCCAGCAGTTTATCGGACAGGACTTTCTACGAGCAGTACTTC.

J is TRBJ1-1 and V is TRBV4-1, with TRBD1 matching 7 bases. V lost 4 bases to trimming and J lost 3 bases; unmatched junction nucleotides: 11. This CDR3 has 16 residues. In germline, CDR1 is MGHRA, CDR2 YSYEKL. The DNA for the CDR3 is TGCGCCAGCAGCCGGACTACAGGGGTTTCGCACACTGAAGCTTTCTTT. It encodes CASSRTTGVSHTEAFF.

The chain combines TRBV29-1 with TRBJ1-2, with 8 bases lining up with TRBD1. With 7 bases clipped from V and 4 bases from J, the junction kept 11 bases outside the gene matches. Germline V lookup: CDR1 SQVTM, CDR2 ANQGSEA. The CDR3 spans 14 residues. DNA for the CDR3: TGCAGCGGGAGCAGGGGGCGGCGCGTCTATGGCTACACCTTC. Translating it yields CSGSRGRRVYGYTF.

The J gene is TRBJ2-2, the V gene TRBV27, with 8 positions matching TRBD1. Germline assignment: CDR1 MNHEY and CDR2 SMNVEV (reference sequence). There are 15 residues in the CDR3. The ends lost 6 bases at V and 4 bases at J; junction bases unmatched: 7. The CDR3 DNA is TGTGCCAGCAGGAAGGACAGGGCAGTCACCGGGGAGCTGTTTTTT. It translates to CASRKDRAVTGELFF.

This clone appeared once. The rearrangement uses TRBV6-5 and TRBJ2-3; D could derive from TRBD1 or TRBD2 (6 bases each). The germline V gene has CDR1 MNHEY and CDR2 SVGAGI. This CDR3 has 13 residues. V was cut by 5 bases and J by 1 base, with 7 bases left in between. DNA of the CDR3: TGTGCCAGCAGTAGGGGGGGCACAGATACGCAGTATTTT. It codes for CASSRGGTDTQYF.

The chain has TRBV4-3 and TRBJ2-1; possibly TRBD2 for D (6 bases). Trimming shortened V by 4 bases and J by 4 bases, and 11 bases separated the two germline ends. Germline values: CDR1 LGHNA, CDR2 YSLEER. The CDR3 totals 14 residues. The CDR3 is CASSPHGGYNEQFF. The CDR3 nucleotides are TGCGCCAGCAGCCCTCATGGGGGGTACAATGAGCAGTTCTTC.

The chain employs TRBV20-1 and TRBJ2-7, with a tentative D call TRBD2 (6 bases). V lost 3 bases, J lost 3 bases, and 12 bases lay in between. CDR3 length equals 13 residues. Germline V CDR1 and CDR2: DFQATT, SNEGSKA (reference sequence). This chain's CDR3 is CSASSGVNYEQYF. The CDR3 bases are TGCAGTGCTAGTTCGGGGGTCAACTACGAGCAGTACTTC.

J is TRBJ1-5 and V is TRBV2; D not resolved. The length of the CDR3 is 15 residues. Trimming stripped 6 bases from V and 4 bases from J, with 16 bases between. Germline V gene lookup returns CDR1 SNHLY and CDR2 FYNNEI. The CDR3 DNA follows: TGTGCCAGCAGACTGTCCGGGCAGTTGAATCAGCCCCAGCATTTT. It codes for CASRLSGQLNQPQHF.

The CDR3 here is CASSYGTSDNEQFF. The CDR3 DNA is TGTGCCAGCAGTTACGGGACATCAGACAATGAGCAGTTCTTC. The chain recombines TRBV27 with TRBJ2-1; D might be TRBD1 (6 bases). This CDR3 spans 14 amino acids. Trimming pared 4 bases from V and 5 bases from J, leaving 12 bases between. CDR1 is MNHEY and CDR2 is SMNVEV in the germline V gene (reference sequence).

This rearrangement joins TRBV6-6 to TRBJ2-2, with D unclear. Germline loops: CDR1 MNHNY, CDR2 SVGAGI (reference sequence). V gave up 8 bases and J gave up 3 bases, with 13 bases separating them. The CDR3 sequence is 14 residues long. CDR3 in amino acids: CASLLTRDTGELFF. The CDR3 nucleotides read TGTGCCAGCCTATTAACTCGGGACACCGGGGAGCTGTTTTTT.

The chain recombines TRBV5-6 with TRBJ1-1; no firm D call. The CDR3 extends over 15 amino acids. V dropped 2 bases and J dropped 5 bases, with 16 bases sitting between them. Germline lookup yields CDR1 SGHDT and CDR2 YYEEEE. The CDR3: CASSFAGSMGTEAFF. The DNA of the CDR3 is TGTGCCAGCAGCTTCGCCGGCTCCATGGGGACTGAAGCTTTCTTT.

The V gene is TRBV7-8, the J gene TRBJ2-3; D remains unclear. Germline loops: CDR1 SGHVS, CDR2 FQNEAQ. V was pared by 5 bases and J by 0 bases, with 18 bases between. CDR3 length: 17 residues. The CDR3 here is CASSLPRLRTSTDTQYF. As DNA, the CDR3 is TGTGCCAGCAGCCTTCCCAGGTTAAGAACTAGCACAGATACGCAGTATTTT.